One sample yielded the 4 T cell receptor beta chains listed below, sequenced in a study of regulatory T cells in long-lasting Graves disease (dated by TCRdb to about 2021). The intended sense of this specimen's time point label: newly diagnosed GD, antithyroid drugs for less than 3 months. For both TCR sequencing and RNA sequencing, RNA was extracted from PBMCs in TRIzol. To prepare the library, multiplex PCR was applied. TCRdb shows the sequencer as Illumina HiSeq 4000. iRepertoire HTBI primers and Arm-PCR amplification of CDR3 regions were used to construct TCR beta libraries. TCRdb itself trimmed the public reads at Q25 with fastp, ran MiXCR and retained productive beta chains. Every entry covers one CDR3 protein and lists the most common genes and DNA from its rows. This sample has approximately 400,000 distinct CDR3 sequences in its table, and about 14% of those were observed once. The ten top clones hold about 20% of the sample.

The starting material was peripheral blood mononuclear cells (PBMCs), obtained at new diagnosis, from a patient treated with antithyroid drugs. The receptors here all came from a female donor with Graves disease.

This clonotype was detected ten times or more. V and J are TRBV13 and TRBJ1-1; D might be TRBD1 (5 bases). Germline V gene data show CDR1 as PRHDT and CDR2 as FYEKMQ (reference sequence). The CDR3 consists of 15 residues. V was pared by 5 bases and J by 4 bases, with 17 bases between. CDR3 DNA sequence: TGTGCCAGCAGCCAAGGACCCGGTGGGGCCACTGAAGCTTTCTTT. Translated: CASSQGPGGATEAFF.

In DNA, the CDR3 is TGTGCCAGCAGCGAAAGGACTGCCAACAATGAGCAGTTCTTC. Its translation is CASSERTANNEQFF. The chain employs TRBV9 and TRBJ2-1, with TRBD2 as a possible D gene (5 bases). Germline values: CDR1 SGDLS, CDR2 YYNGEE. The CDR3 spans 14 residues. Trimming stripped 3 bases from V and 5 bases from J, with 12 bases between. Full variable domain (rest looked up from reference TRBV9 and TRBJ2-1): DSGVTQTPKHLITATGQRVTLRCSPRSGDLSVYWYQQSLDQGLQFLIQYYNGEERAKGNILERFSAQQFPDLHSELNLSSLELGDSALYFCASSERTANNEQFFGPGTRLTVL.

This chain joins TRBV7-9 and TRBJ1-1; TRBD1 aligns across 7 bases. V lost 8 bases and J lost 5; bases outside the gene matches: 11. The CDR3 covers 14 residues. Germline lookup yields CDR1 SEHNR and CDR2 FQNEAQ (reference sequence). This CDR3 reads CASCSGTALTEAFF. CDR3 bases: TGTGCCAGCTGTTCGGGGACAGCCCTTACTGAAGCTTTCTTT.

This clonotype was detected many times. V and J are TRBV2 and TRBJ1-5; D call uncertain. CDR1 and CDR2 from the germline V gene are SNHLY and FYNNEI. The CDR3 covers 12 residues. Trimming stripped 8 bases from V and 0 bases from J, with 5 bases between. CDR3 DNA: TGTGCCAGCTCTGATAGCAATCAGCCCCAGCATTTT. It is translated as CASSDSNQPQHF.